The 21 T cell receptor beta chains listed next were all sequenced from one sample in a study of cytomegalovirus exposure and HLA in healthy donors. Amplification used 60 Vbeta primers and 13 Jbeta primers. Repertoires were generated with immunoSEQ multiplex PCR, while TCRdb's copy carries only in-frame clones and drops some. Among about 160,000 clones listed, roughly 80% were seen once. Material for sequencing was PBMCs. All receptors derive from a man aged 30 to 39 in good health and CMV-seronegative.

J is TRBJ1-1 and V is TRBV7-6; the match to TRBD1 covers 10 bases. Losses at the gene ends were 4 bases for V and 5 bases for J; bases not matched to a gene: 7. The germline V gene has CDR1 SGHVS and CDR2 FNYEAQ. The CDR3 totals 15 residues. CDR3 coding DNA: TGTGCCAGCAGCTGGGGGACAGGGGTTTCGACTGAAGCTTTCTTT. Its protein is CASSWGTGVSTEAFF.

The table lists this clone with a few counts. The genes are TRBV7-2 and TRBJ1-3; 7 positions agree with TRBD1. The CDR3 extends over 16 amino acids. CDR1 and CDR2 (germline): SGHTA, FQGNSA. The trim removed 5 bases at V and 0 bases at J, leaving 7 bases unmatched. The CDR3 DNA follows: TGTGCCAGCAGCGGGGACAGCATAAGCTCTGGAAACACCATATATTTT. It codes for CASSGDSISSGNTIYF.

V gene TRBV27 combines with J gene TRBJ1-5, with D perhaps matching TRBD1 (6 bases). This CDR3 has 14 residues. Per the germline V gene, CDR1 is MNHEY and CDR2 is SMNVEV (reference sequence). V lost 5 bases, J lost 5 bases, and 13 bases lay in between. CDR3 protein: CASSPRDTYQPQHF. For the CDR3, the DNA is TGTGCCAGCAGTCCCCGGGACACTTATCAGCCCCAGCATTTT.

This chain connects TRBV30 to TRBJ2-3; D unresolved. Per germline, CDR1 GTSNPN and CDR2 SVGIG (reference sequence). V lost 5 bases to trimming and J lost 6 bases, with 9 bases between them. The CDR3 has 11 amino acids. Here the CDR3 reads CAWDGPDTQYF. Written as DNA, the CDR3 is TGTGCCTGGGATGGGCCCGATACGCAGTATTTT.

The sample holds a few counts of this clone. J is TRBJ1-4 and V is TRBV7-9, with 7 bases lining up with TRBD1. The CDR3 is made up of 13 amino acids. The J segment lost 5 bases and the V segment lost 7 bases, leaving 4 bases of the junction unmatched. Germline V lookup: CDR1 SEHNR, CDR2 FQNEAQ (reference sequence). As DNA, the CDR3 is TGTGCCAGCACCGCACAGGGGAATGAAAAACTGTTTTTT. Amino acids: CASTAQGNEKLFF.

This chain links TRBV9 with TRBJ2-1; maybe TRBD2 (6 bases). Germline V CDR1 and CDR2: SGDLS, YYNGEE. V lost 7 bases, J lost 9 bases, and 17 bases lay in between. The CDR3 contains 13 residues. This chain's CDR3 is CASGPPPGGEQFF. CDR3 coding DNA: TGTGCCAGCGGCCCCCCTCCCGGGGGTGAGCAGTTCTTC.

The chain recombines TRBV9 with TRBJ2-7; 10 nucleotides match TRBD2. This CDR3 spans 16 amino acids. Germline V gene data show CDR1 as SGDLS and CDR2 as YYNGEE. V was pared by 4 bases and J by 2 bases, with 9 bases of the junction left unmatched. The CDR3 DNA follows: TGTGCCAGCAGCCCCAGGGCTAGCGGGAGTCCCTACGAGCAGTACTTC. Its protein is CASSPRASGSPYEQYF. Full variable domain (remainder filled in from reference TRBV9 and TRBJ2-7): DSGVTQTPKHLITATGQRVTLRCSPRSGDLSVYWYQQSLDQGLQFLIQYYNGEERAKGNILERFSAQQFPDLHSELNLSSLELGDSALYFCASSPRASGSPYEQYFGPGTRLTVT.

This clone was observed a handful of times. The rearrangement uses TRBV13 and TRBJ1-2; D gene unclear. V lost 4 bases to trimming and J lost 0 bases, with 24 bases between them. In germline, CDR1 is PRHDT, CDR2 FYEKMQ (reference sequence). The CDR3 consists of 19 residues. CDR3 nucleotide sequence: TGTGCCAGCAGCTCATACCCCCGCGGCCCCGAGAATTCTAACTATGGCTACACCTTC. As protein: CASSSYPRGPENSNYGYTF.

This clone is a singleton in its sample. The chain uses TRBV4-2 and TRBJ2-1; possible D gene TRBD1, 6 bases. V was clipped by 0 bases and J by 5 bases, with 14 bases between them. The germline CDR1 and CDR2 sequences are LGHNA and YNFKEQ. The CDR3 covers 16 residues. CDR3 residues: CASSQEVLDSDNEQFF. Written as DNA, the CDR3 is TGTGCCAGCAGCCAAGAGGTGCTGGACAGCGACAATGAGCAGTTCTTC.

The CDR3 coding sequence is TGTGCCAGCAGGGACAGGGGCGCTCGGACCGGGGAGCTGTTTTTT. Its translation is CASRDRGARTGELFF. The chain couples TRBV5-8 to TRBJ2-2, with TRBD1 matching over 9 bases. The CDR3 totals 15 residues. Germline assignment: CDR1 SGHTS and CDR2 YDEGEE. Trimming took 5 bases from V and 5 from J; bases not matched to a gene: 7.

The chain recombines TRBV28 with TRBJ2-5; D not certain. The closer fit of TRBJ2-7 to the DNA end suggests the J call may be wrong. The CDR3 sequence is 14 residues long. The V gene's germline CDR1 is MDHEN and CDR2 SYDVKM. In DNA form, the CDR3 reads TGTGCCAGCAGTTTACCTAGTAGGTCTAACGAGCAGTACTTC. Protein sequence: CASSLPSRSNEQYF.

This clone was observed a single time. The chain recombines TRBV13 with TRBJ1-2, with TRBD1 matching 8 bases. The V gene's germline CDR1 is PRHDT and CDR2 FYEKMQ (reference sequence). V dropped 4 bases and J dropped 0; count of bases not matched to a gene: 4. CDR3 length: 15 residues. CDR3 protein: CASSWGTGPNYGYTF. The CDR3 nucleotides are TGTGCCAGCAGCTGGGGGACAGGTCCTAACTATGGCTACACCTTC.

This rearrangement joins TRBV4-1 to TRBJ2-5; D might be TRBD1 (5 bases). The DNA end favors TRBJ2-7, so the J call may be wrong. The CDR3 spans 12 residues. CDR1 is MGHRA, CDR2 YSYEKL, per germline. CDR3 sequence: CASSSLDNEQYF. DNA for the CDR3: TGCGCCAGCAGCTCATTGGACAACGAGCAGTACTTC.

The chain links TRBV7-9 to TRBJ2-1; 9 nucleotides match TRBD1. Germline V gene data show CDR1 as SEHNR and CDR2 as FQNEAQ (reference sequence). J lost 9 bases, V lost 5 bases, and 11 bases had no gene match. This CDR3 has 15 amino acids. CDR3 residues: CASSTGTGFSVEQFF. The CDR3 coding sequence is TGTGCCAGCAGCACCGGGACAGGGTTCTCGGTTGAGCAGTTCTTC.

The V and J genes are TRBV11-2 and TRBJ2-1; no clear D gene. Trimming pared 1 base from V and 2 bases from J, leaving 6 bases between. In germline, CDR1 is SGHAT, CDR2 FQNNGV. The CDR3 has 14 amino acids. For the CDR3, the DNA is TGTGCCAGCAGCTTAGGGCTCCCCTACAATGAGCAGTTCTTC. Protein sequence: CASSLGLPYNEQFF.

This clone was seen just once. This chain connects TRBV9 to TRBJ1-2, with 7 bases fitting TRBD1. The CDR3 totals 18 residues. V was pared by 4 bases and J by 2 bases, with 17 bases of the junction left unmatched. Germline CDR1 is SGDLS and CDR2 is YYNGEE. CDR3 coding DNA: TGTGCCAGCAGCTCCCCGGGAGGGGGCTTCTACGGGAACTATGGCTACACCTTC. It codes for CASSSPGGGFYGNYGYTF.

About this clone: A junction boundary mismatches the germline segment, possibly from a read error. The CDR3 spells CAGSPGQGARVGELFF. The CDR3 DNA reads as TGTGCCGGCAGCCCCGGACAGGGGGCGCGAGTCGGGGAGCTGTTTTTT. The chain is built from TRBV5-4 and TRBJ2-2, with 11 bases that match TRBD1. The CDR3 extends over 16 amino acids. Germline V gene data show CDR1 as SGHNT and CDR2 as YYREEE (reference sequence).

The chain combines TRBV30 with TRBJ1-2, with D tentatively TRBD1 (5 bases). This CDR3 has 15 residues. Germline loops: CDR1 GTSNPN, CDR2 SVGIG (reference sequence). V shed 8 bases and J shed 8 bases, with 27 bases lying between them. In DNA, the CDR3 is TGTGCCGGGGCGGGGGAAGGGGTAACCATAAGAGGCTACACCTTC. Translation: CAGAGEGVTIRGYTF.

This clone appeared a single time. The V call is TRBV13, the J call TRBJ2-4; 12 bases match TRBD2. Germline V CDR1 and CDR2: PRHDT, FYEKMQ (reference sequence). There are 13 residues in the CDR3. V shed 7 bases, J shed 6 bases, and the junction held 1 base outside the gene matches. The CDR3 sequence: CASKTSGRNIQYF. CDR3 bases: TGTGCCAGCAAGACTAGCGGGAGAAACATTCAGTACTTC.

This chain connects TRBV30 to TRBJ2-7, with D possibly being TRBD1 (6 bases). There are 13 residues in the CDR3. Germline CDR1 and CDR2: GTSNPN and SVGIG (reference sequence). Trimming removed 4 bases from V and 5 bases from J, with 15 bases in between. The CDR3: CAWMRGQFDEQYF. CDR3 nucleotide sequence: TGTGCCTGGATGCGTGGACAGTTCGACGAGCAGTACTTC.

In this sample, this clone turned up a few times. The chain carries TRBV9 and TRBJ2-1; 7 nucleotides agree with TRBD1. There are 14 residues in the CDR3. J was trimmed by 8 bases and V by 6 bases; bases with no gene match: 11. Germline CDR1 is SGDLS and CDR2 is YYNGEE. CDR3 in amino acids: CASTIHGQEDEQFF. CDR3 sequence (DNA): TGTGCCAGCACCATTCATGGACAGGAGGATGAGCAGTTCTTC.